This T cell receptor (beta chain) derives from a study of patients and donors after allogeneic stem cell transplantation (dated by TCRdb to 2018 to 2021). Libraries were constructed by RT-PCR. The listed sequencing device is NextSeq 550. The public reads were reprocessed in TCRdb via fastp at Q25 and MiXCR, keeping in-frame beta chains. Rows with a matching CDR3 protein are joined into one entry that keeps the most common DNA and genes. This sample comprises 200,000 to 250,000 distinct CDR3 sequences, roughly 15% of them detected only once. Together, the top ten hold around a tenth of the sample. This clonotype has just a few counts. The clone's antigen remains unknown. One base away there is no much larger clone; base qualities are not given. Taken from the germline V gene, the CDR1 and CDR2 loops are MNHEY and SVGAGI. The trim is 4 bases for V and 8 bases for J, with a gap of 14 bases between the germline ends. The CDR3 numbers 13 residues from cysteine through phenylalanine. Only CDR3 DNA remains: 39 bases, in frame from the first base.

Sequences were obtained from blood, either unsorted or a sorted T cell fraction (not recorded which). The receptor was isolated from a human donor who was either an allogeneic HSCT recipient or a stem cell or donor lymphocyte infusion donor (not recorded which). It is not recorded whose cells these are; they may come from a transplant donor. The rearrangement combines TRBV6-5 with TRBJ1-2; TRBD1 is a possible D gene, resting on 5 matching bases. The nucleotide sequence reads as follows: TGTGCCAGCAGTTCCCACTCGGGGGGGGGCTACACCTTC. It codes for CASSSHSGGGYTF.